The TCR beta chain under discussion was sequenced for a study of T-cell reconstitution after alpha-beta-depleted transplantation in children. The study's findings and limits: After one year, T-cell counts and TCRbeta diversity mostly came from new T cells.

A word on this clonotype: Its antigen remains unknown.

Researchers prepared the TCRbeta library using unique molecular identifiers, the study reports. TCRdb analysed the PCR reads with MiXCR anew, one entry per CDR3 protein. This repertoire shows over 100,000 distinct CDR3 sequences, 5% to 6% found once; its top ten account for about 6%. From germline, CDR1 is MGHRA and CDR2 YSYEKL. The CDR3 is 16 residues long. Trimming cost V 0 bases and J 4 bases, with 13 bases left between them. Sequences were derived from PBMCs, mostly from graft donor cells, sampled 60 days after TCRalphabeta/CD19-depleted stem cell transplant. This chain uses TRBV4-1 with TRBJ2-1; a possible D gene is TRBD1 (6 bases). The sequence was collected from a female patient aged 2-10 years who had a stem cell transplant for Fanconi anemia, so the T cells may come from the graft donor. The CDR3 here is CASSQDWGQRYNEQFF. The CDR3 DNA reads TGCGCCAGCAGCCAAGATTGGGGACAACGATACAATGAGCAGTTCTTC.